These T cell receptor beta chains were read from a single sample in a study of CD8+CD57+ T cells in acquired aplastic anemia. MiXCR, run by TCRdb on the reads, gives a single entry per CDR3 protein. The sample has 150,000 to 200,000 distinct CDR3 sequences, over 60% seen once. Sample: sorted CD4+, CD8+, or CD8+CD57+ T cells (not recorded which) from PBMCs. Receptors originate from a human donor with severe aplastic anemia or a healthy control (not recorded which). Each CDR3 is given with its conserved first and last residue. A D gene is named only where the DNA matches it firmly. Part of the rows lack a size; the others show once, few, many or a class for expanded clones.

D	V	J	size	CDR3	DNA
TRBD2	TRBV24-1	TRBJ2-7	-	CATSDPRGGEQYF	TGTGCCACCAGTGATCCCCGGGGGGGAGAGCAGTACTTC
-	TRBV19	TRBJ2-3	few	CASRDSSTDTQYF	TGTGCCAGTAGGGACAGTAGCACAGATACGCAGTATTTT
-	TRBV19	TRBJ2-5	-	CASSIGQGGETQYF	TGTGCCAGTAGTATTGGGCAGGGAGGAGAGACCCAGTACTTC
-	TRBV20-1	TRBJ2-2	many	CSAKDGMNTGELFF	TGCAGTGCTAAGGACGGGATGAACACCGGGGAGCTGTTTTTT
-	TRBV20-1	TRBJ1-2	-	CSAKGLGGYTF	TGCAGTGCCAAGGGACTAGGTGGCTACACCTTC
-	TRBV7-9	TRBJ2-3	-	CASSLASSTDTQYF	TGTGCCAGCAGCTTGGCCTCTAGCACAGATACGCAGTATTTT
-	TRBV7-3	TRBJ1-3	-	CASSLRPTSSSGNTIYF	TGCGCCAGCAGCTTGAGGCCCACTTCGAGCTCTGGAAACACCATATATTTT
-	TRBV25-1	TRBJ2-3	-	CASSGGWAADTQYF	TGTGCCAGCAGTGGCGGGTGGGCCGCAGATACGCAGTATTTT
TRBD2	TRBV7-8	TRBJ2-7	-	CASSLVGLAGGPDEQYF	TGTGCCAGCAGCTTAGTTGGACTAGCGGGGGGGCCAGACGAGCAGTACTTC
TRBD1	TRBV4-1	TRBJ2-7	many	CASSQDLGTGYPSWDEQYF	TGCGCCAGCAGCCAAGATCTCGGGACAGGGTACCCCTCATGGGACGAGCAGTACTTC
-	TRBV9	TRBJ2-1	few	CASSVVGSEQFF	TGTGCCAGCAGCGTAGTGGGTAGTGAGCAGTTCTTC
-	TRBV10-3	TRBJ1-5	-	CAISEGAQGQPQHF	TGTGCCATCAGTGAGGGAGCCCAAGGCCAGCCCCAGCATTTT
TRBD2	TRBV20-1	TRBJ2-7	few	CSGLADLYEQYF	TGCAGTGGACTAGCGGACCTATACGAGCAGTACTTC
-	TRBV2	TRBJ2-1	-	CASCWSAAGEAEQFF	TGTGCCAGCTGCTGGAGTGCGGCAGGGGAGGCTGAGCAGTTCTTC
TRBD1	TRBV19	TRBJ2-7	many	CASSPDSGQVEQYF	TGTGCCAGTAGTCCAGACTCGGGACAGGTCGAGCAGTACTTC
TRBD1	TRBV7-3	TRBJ1-2	once	CASSPHSLTGGGGYTF	TGTGCCAGCAGCCCGCACTCCCTGACAGGGGGCGGTGGCTACACCTTC